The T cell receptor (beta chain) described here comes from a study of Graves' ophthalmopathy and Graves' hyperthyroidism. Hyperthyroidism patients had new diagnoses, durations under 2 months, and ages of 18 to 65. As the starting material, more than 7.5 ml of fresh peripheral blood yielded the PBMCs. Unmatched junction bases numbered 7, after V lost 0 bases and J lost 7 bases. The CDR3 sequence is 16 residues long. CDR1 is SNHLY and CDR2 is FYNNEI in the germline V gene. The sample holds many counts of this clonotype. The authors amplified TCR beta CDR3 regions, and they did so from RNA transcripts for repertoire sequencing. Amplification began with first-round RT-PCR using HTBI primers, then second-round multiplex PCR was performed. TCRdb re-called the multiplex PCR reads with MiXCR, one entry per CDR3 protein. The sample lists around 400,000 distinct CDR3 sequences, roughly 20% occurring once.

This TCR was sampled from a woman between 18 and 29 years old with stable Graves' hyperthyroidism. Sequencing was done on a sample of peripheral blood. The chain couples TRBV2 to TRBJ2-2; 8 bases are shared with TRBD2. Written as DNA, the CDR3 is TGTGCCAGCAGTGAAGCAAGCGGGAGTTGGGGCGGGGAGCTGTTTTTT. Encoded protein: CASSEASGSWGGELFF.